A single sample is the source of the 16 T cell receptor beta chains below, sequenced in a study of blood T cell repertoires in COVID-19. Sequenced by immunoSEQ multiplex PCR; TCRdb stores in-frame clones only, minus some. The table has hundreds of thousands of clones, roughly nine tenths seen once; the top ten hold around 7.8%. The specimen was peripheral blood. The receptors derive from a woman aged 45-65 years with COVID-19, enrolled during active disease.

Note on this clone: Since no conserved phenylalanine or tryptophan closes the CDR3, a read error is the likely cause. The DNA is left out, because the CDR3 cannot be placed on it with certainty; the CDR3 is given as TCRdb lists it. This chain links TRBV28 with TRBJ1-4; the table's D gene call, TRBD1, was not cross checked with the DNA. The CDR3 contains 8 residues when both ends are counted. The germline V gene encodes CDR1 MDHEN and CDR2 SYDVKM. The CDR3 here is CASKGFRV.

This clone was picked up a small number of times. This chain uses TRBV7-2 with TRBJ2-7; a weak D match, TRBD2 (5 bases). Deletions cut 0 bases from V and 0 bases from J, with 6 bases between. Germline CDR1 reads SGHTA; CDR2 reads FQGNSA. This CDR3 has 14 amino acids. CDR3: CASSLARASYEQYF. For the CDR3, the DNA is TGTGCCAGCAGCTTAGCGCGGGCCTCCTACGAGCAGTACTTC.

The V call is TRBV25-1, the J call TRBJ1-2; 12 nucleotides align to TRBD1. The germline V gene encodes CDR1 MGHDK and CDR2 SYGVNS. V trimming: 8 bases; J trimming: 4 bases; junction bases outside the gene matches: 8. The CDR3 is 15 amino acids. The CDR3 loop reads CASLWDRGPLYGYTF. The CDR3 DNA is TGTGCCAGCTTGTGGGACAGGGGGCCGCTCTATGGCTACACCTTC.

The rearrangement links TRBV2 to TRBJ1-2; D remains ambiguous. The germline V gene has CDR1 SNHLY and CDR2 FYNNEI. Trimming stripped 8 bases from V and 3 bases from J, with 19 bases between. CDR3 length equals 15 residues. The CDR3 sequence is CASSRTGPADYGYTF. CDR3 DNA: TGTGCCAGCTCAAGAACCGGTCCGGCGGACTATGGCTACACCTTC.

This chain's CDR3 is CASSDFPEGYTF. In DNA form, the CDR3 reads TGTGCCAGCAGTGATTTCCCGGAGGGCTACACCTTC. The chain carries TRBV2 and TRBJ1-2; D gene ambiguous. V lost 3 bases to trimming and J lost 8 bases, with 10 bases between them. Germline V lookup: CDR1 SNHLY, CDR2 FYNNEI. CDR3 length equals 12 residues.

The V call is TRBV19, the J call TRBJ1-2; possibly TRBD1 for D (6 bases). The CDR3 runs 13 residues. Per germline, CDR1 LNHDA and CDR2 SQIVND (reference sequence). Trimming took 10 bases from V and 0 from J, leaving 12 bases between them. CDR3 nucleotide sequence: TGTGCCACTCGACAGGAACCTAACTATGGCTACACCTTC. Its translation: CATRQEPNYGYTF.

The chain combines TRBV5-6 with TRBJ1-2, with TRBD1 identical over 8 bases. Germline V gives CDR1 SGHDT, CDR2 YYEEEE. Trimming took 0 bases from V and 4 from J; bases not matched to a gene: 5. This CDR3 is 15 amino acids long. CDR3 loop: CASSLVDRVPYGYTF. In DNA, the CDR3 is TGTGCCAGCAGCTTGGTGGACAGGGTTCCCTATGGCTACACCTTC.

This clone came up a few times. V and J are TRBV7-9 and TRBJ1-2; D remains ambiguous. This CDR3 is 16 amino acids long. Germline V gene lookup returns CDR1 SEHNR and CDR2 FQNEAQ (reference sequence). V was pared by 1 base and J by 2 bases, with 14 bases between. CDR3 in amino acids: CASSLGAWRSNYGYTF. The CDR3, as DNA: TGTGCCAGCAGCTTAGGAGCTTGGAGGTCCAACTATGGCTACACCTTC.

This chain joins TRBV9 and TRBJ2-3; 8 nucleotides match TRBD2. The germline CDR1 and CDR2 sequences are SGDLS and YYNGEE. CDR3 length equals 15 residues. Losses at the gene ends were 4 bases for V and 5 bases for J; bases not matched to a gene: 9. Here the CDR3 reads CASSPPGGGGDTQYF. The CDR3 nucleotides read TGTGCCAGCAGCCCACCCGGGGGGGGAGGAGATACGCAGTATTTT.

On this clone: The sample holds other DNA sequences that translate to the same CDR3. The rearrangement links TRBV7-3 to TRBJ1-1; 7 nucleotides line up with TRBD1. In germline, CDR1 is SGHTA, CDR2 FQGTGA. Losses at the gene ends were 5 bases for V and 2 bases for J; bases not matched to a gene: 2. The CDR3 extends over 13 amino acids. CDR3 nucleotides: TGTGCCAGCAGCCGACAGGGAAACACTGAAGCTTTCTTT. It specifies CASSRQGNTEAFF.

This chain uses TRBV11-3 with TRBJ2-1, with D tentatively TRBD2 (6 bases). The CDR3 spans 15 residues. Trimming shortened V by 5 bases and J by 7 bases, and 18 bases separated the two germline ends. CDR1 is SGHNT and CDR2 is YENEEA in the germline V gene. This CDR3 reads CASSPYMGGVNEQFF. The CDR3 nucleotides are TGTGCCAGCAGCCCCTACATGGGGGGAGTGAATGAGCAGTTCTTC. Filled out from reference TRBV11-3 and TRBJ2-1, the complete variable domain reads EAGVVQSPRYKIIEKKQPVAFWCNPISGHNTLYWYLQNLGQGPELLIRYENEEAVDDSQLPKDRFSAERLKGVDSTLKIQPAELGDSAVYLCASSPYMGGVNEQFFGPGTRLTVL.

V usage is TRBV7-7 and J usage is TRBJ1-1; D not resolved. CDR3 size: 13 residues. The germline gives CDR1 SSHAT, CDR2 FNYEAQ (reference sequence). Trimming pared 2 bases from V and 5 bases from J, leaving 9 bases between. The CDR3 DNA reads TGTGCCAGCAGCTTATCTCGGGGAACTGAAGCTTTCTTT. It encodes CASSLSRGTEAFF.

The chain joins TRBV10-3 to TRBJ1-5, with a possible D match to TRBD1 (6 bases). The germline gives CDR1 ENHRY, CDR2 SYGVKD. The V and J ends lost 5 bases and 5 bases respectively, with 7 bases between them. CDR3 length equals 12 residues. CDR3 sequence: CAISSGDQPQHF. The CDR3 nucleotides read TGTGCCATCAGTTCAGGGGATCAGCCCCAGCATTTT.

V usage is TRBV25-1 and J usage is TRBJ2-7; TRBD2 agrees at 8 bases. This CDR3 has 13 residues. The germline gives CDR1 MGHDK, CDR2 SYGVNS. V shed 8 bases and J 3 bases; nucleotides not matched to a gene: 6. The DNA for the CDR3 is TGTGCCAGCCAGCGGGGGCCTCACTACGAGCAGTACTTC. As protein: CASQRGPHYEQYF.

This chain connects TRBV6-1 to TRBJ2-6; D possibly corresponds to TRBD1 (5 bases). This CDR3 contains 17 residues. Trimming pared 4 bases from V and 1 base from J, leaving 14 bases between. The germline V gene encodes CDR1 MNHNS and CDR2 SASEGT. The CDR3 spells CASSAVGVRSGANVLTF. The CDR3 nucleotides read TGTGCCAGCAGTGCGGTAGGGGTGAGATCTGGGGCCAACGTCCTGACTTTC.

This chain links TRBV12-3 or TRBV12-4 with TRBJ1-1; D is unclear. Trimming took off 7 bases at V and 10 bases at J, with 16 bases between the two ends. The CDR3 runs 12 residues. CDR3 in amino acids: CASTSIGGRAFF. The CDR3 coding sequence is TGTGCCAGCACCTCAATAGGCGGGCGAGCTTTCTTT.